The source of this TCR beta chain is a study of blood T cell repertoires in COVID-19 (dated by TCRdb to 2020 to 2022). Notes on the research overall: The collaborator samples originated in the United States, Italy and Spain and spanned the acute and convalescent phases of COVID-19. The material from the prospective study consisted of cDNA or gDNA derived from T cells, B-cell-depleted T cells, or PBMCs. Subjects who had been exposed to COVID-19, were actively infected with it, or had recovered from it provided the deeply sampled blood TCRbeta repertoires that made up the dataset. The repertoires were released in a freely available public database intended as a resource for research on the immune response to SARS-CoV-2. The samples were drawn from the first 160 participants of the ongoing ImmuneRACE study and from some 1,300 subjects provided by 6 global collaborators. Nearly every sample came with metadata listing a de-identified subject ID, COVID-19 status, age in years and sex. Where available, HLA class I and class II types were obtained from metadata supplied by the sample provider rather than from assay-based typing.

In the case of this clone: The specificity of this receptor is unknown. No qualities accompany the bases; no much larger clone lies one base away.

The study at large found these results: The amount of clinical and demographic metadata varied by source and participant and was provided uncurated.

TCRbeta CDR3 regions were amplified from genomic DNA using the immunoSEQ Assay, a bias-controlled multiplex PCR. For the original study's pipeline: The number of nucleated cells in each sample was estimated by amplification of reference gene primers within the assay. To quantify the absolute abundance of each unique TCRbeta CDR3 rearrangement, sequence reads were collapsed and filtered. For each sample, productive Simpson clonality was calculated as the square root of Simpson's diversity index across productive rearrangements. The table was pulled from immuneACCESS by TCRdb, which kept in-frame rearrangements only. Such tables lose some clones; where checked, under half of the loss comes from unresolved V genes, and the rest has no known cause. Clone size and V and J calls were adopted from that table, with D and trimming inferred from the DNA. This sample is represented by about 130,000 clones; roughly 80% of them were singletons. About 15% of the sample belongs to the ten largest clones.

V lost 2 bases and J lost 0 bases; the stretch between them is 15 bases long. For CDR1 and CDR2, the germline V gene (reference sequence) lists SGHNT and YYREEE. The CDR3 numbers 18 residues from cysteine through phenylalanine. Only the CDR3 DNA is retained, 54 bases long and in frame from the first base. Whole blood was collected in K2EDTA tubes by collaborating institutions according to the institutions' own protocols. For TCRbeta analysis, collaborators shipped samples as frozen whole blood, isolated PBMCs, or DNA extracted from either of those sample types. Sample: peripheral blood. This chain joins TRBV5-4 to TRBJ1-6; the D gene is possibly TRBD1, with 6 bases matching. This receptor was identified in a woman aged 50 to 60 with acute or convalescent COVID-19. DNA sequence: TGTGCCAGCAGCTTAATGTCGGACAGTCGCTCCTATAATTCACCCCTCCACTTT. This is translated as CASSLMSDSRSYNSPLHF.